This TCR beta chain was sequenced for a study of T cell repertoires in cytomegalovirus infection. CDR1 LNHDA and CDR2 SQIVND come from the germline V gene (reference sequence). This CDR3 has 15 residues. V lost 6 bases, J lost 1 base, and 3 bases stayed unmatched. TCRdb independently ran MiXCR on the reads; one entry per CDR3 protein. The sample shows about 110,000 distinct CDR3 sequences, 10% of them seen only once. This clonotype was seen repeatedly, ten times or more. What it recognizes is unknown. The sequenced material came from PBMCs, sequenced either directly or after in vitro stimulation (not recorded which). The gene calls are TRBV19 and TRBJ1-3; 10 bases map to TRBD1. This receptor was obtained from a human donor in good health (CMV status not recorded). Some clones in this sample may be carry-over from other donors' samples. The CDR3: CASSRDRGSGNTIYF. CDR3 in DNA: TGTGCCAGTAGCCGGGACAGGGGTTCTGGAAACACCATATATTTT. Full variable domain (outside the CDR3, taken from reference TRBV19 and TRBJ1-3): DGGITQSPKYLFRKEGQNVTLSCEQNLNHDAMYWYRQDPGQGLRLIYYSQIVNDFQKGDIAEGYSVSREKKESFPLTVTSAQKNPTAFYLCASSRDRGSGNTIYFGEGSWLTVV.